This T cell receptor beta chain stems from a study of spatial heterogeneity in lung cancer. Looking at the study overall: A T cell module score from matched bulk RNA-seq correlated strongly with TCR transcript counts in tumor regions.

Time point described: sample taken at primary tumor resection. The donors were 72 patients with non-small cell lung cancer that was early-stage and untreated. A single record per CDR3 protein comes from TCRdb applying MiXCR to the 5' RACE reads. The sample includes some 16,000 distinct CDR3 sequences, about 6.8% of them seen just once. Study results and caveats: Tumoral mutation counts were tracked by counts of expanded intratumoral alpha and beta TCRs.

This clonotype showed up many times. Its antigen is as yet unknown. The V and J ends lost 2 bases and 0 bases, in that order; junction bases with no gene match: 6. Germline V gene data show CDR1 as MNHEY and CDR2 as SMNVEV (reference sequence). This CDR3 is built from 16 residues. The sequence was collected from a female donor with early-stage non-small cell lung cancer. The starting material was lung tumor tissue, obtained at surgery. V usage is TRBV27 and J usage is TRBJ2-7; 8 bases are shared with TRBD2. The CDR3 protein is CASSLGGTRLSYEQYF. The CDR3 DNA sequence: TGTGCCAGCAGTTTAGGAGGGACTAGGCTCTCCTACGAGCAGTACTTC.